This entry lists 21 T cell receptor beta chains sequenced from one sample in a study of human T cells and chemical hapten exposure. Specified time point: patch test 3, about 24 weeks after DPC sensitization. Sample treatment: therapeutic diphenylcyclopropenone sensitization with weekly scalp DPC. Unfractionated whole blood was the source from which total RNA was extracted. TCRdb re-called the RACE reads with MiXCR, one entry per CDR3 protein. The data hold fewer than 50,000 distinct CDR3 sequences, with over 7.5% observed a single time. The material was whole blood, obtained in connection with sensitization to the hapten diphenylcyclopropenone (DPC). The source of these receptors is a man over 45 with alopecia areata. Some clones in this sample may be carry-over from other donors' samples.

This clonotype was seen more than once but under ten times. The chain has TRBV5-5 and TRBJ1-6, with D perhaps matching TRBD1 (5 bases). The CDR3 covers 13 residues. Germline CDR1 SGHKS, CDR2 YYEKEE (reference sequence). The V and J ends lost 4 bases and 7 bases respectively, with 9 bases between them. The CDR3 DNA reads TGTGCCAGCAGCCCGGGACCGAATTCACCCCTCCACTTT. This gives the protein CASSPGPNSPLHF.

The chain uses TRBV28 and TRBJ1-2; D remains unclear. This CDR3 has 12 amino acids. V was clipped by 5 bases and J by 4 bases, with 8 bases between them. CDR1 and CDR2 (germline): MDHEN, SYDVKM. CDR3 sequence (DNA): TGTGCCAGCAGTCCGGGAGTCTATGGCTACACCTTC. Its protein product is CASSPGVYGYTF.

This clonotype was counted only a few times. The chain joins TRBV4-1 to TRBJ2-2; D gene uncertain. This CDR3 is built from 16 residues. Germline V gene data show CDR1 as MGHRA and CDR2 as YSYEKL. The V and J ends lost 1 base and 6 bases respectively, with 15 bases between them. Here the CDR3 reads CASSQGSGFRPGELFF. CDR3 nucleotide sequence: TGCGCCAGCAGCCAAGGGTCCGGATTCCGACCCGGGGAGCTGTTTTTT.

The rearrangement links TRBV6-2 or TRBV6-3 to TRBJ1-1, with a tentative D call TRBD1 (5 bases). Germline V gene data show CDR1 as MNHEY and CDR2 as SVGEGT. The ends were cut back, 1 base at V and 5 bases at J, with 11 bases in the middle. CDR3 length: 14 amino acids. The CDR3 coding sequence is TGTGCCAGCAGTTACTTGGGGGAGGCAACTGAAGCTTTCTTT. Its translation: CASSYLGEATEAFF.

The chain carries TRBV7-6 and TRBJ2-2; TRBD1 agrees at 10 bases. Germline V gene sequence: CDR1 SGHVS, CDR2 FNYEAQ. This CDR3 contains 16 residues. J was trimmed by 2 bases and V by 5 bases; bases with no gene match: 5. The CDR3 loop reads CASSQTGGVNTGELFF. The DNA for the CDR3 is TGTGCCAGCAGCCAGACAGGGGGCGTAAACACCGGGGAGCTGTTTTTT.

The chain combines TRBV19 with TRBJ2-7; 7 nucleotides line up with TRBD1. V was pared by 6 bases and J by 0 bases, with 5 bases of the junction left unmatched. Germline V gives CDR1 LNHDA, CDR2 SQIVND (reference sequence). CDR3 length: 14 residues. The CDR3 spells CASRRQGSSYEQYF. The CDR3, as DNA: TGTGCCAGTAGAAGACAGGGAAGCTCCTACGAGCAGTACTTC.

This clonotype was detected many times. The V and J genes are TRBV7-3 and TRBJ1-3; D remains ambiguous. The length of the CDR3 is 13 residues. The germline gives CDR1 SGHTA, CDR2 FQGTGA. V dropped 1 base and J dropped 0 bases, with 1 base sitting between them. The CDR3 here is CASSLNSGNTIYF. The DNA for the CDR3 is TGTGCCAGCAGCTTAAACTCTGGAAACACCATATATTTT. Full variable domain (rest looked up from reference TRBV7-3 and TRBJ1-3): GAGVSQTPSNKVTEKGKYVELRCDPISGHTALYWYRQSLGQGPEFLIYFQGTGAADDSGLPNDRFFAVRPEGSVSTLKIQRTERGDSAVYLCASSLNSGNTIYFGEGSWLTVV.

By its share, this clonotype is medium-sized (0.01 to 0.1%). This chain uses TRBV28 with TRBJ2-3; TRBD1 is a possible D gene (7 bases). The CDR3 spans 16 residues. Germline values: CDR1 MDHEN, CDR2 SYDVKM. V gave up 5 bases and J gave up 0 bases, with 15 bases separating them. For the CDR3, the DNA is TGTGCCAGCAGTCCGCCCCAGGGGGGTAGCACAGATACGCAGTATTTT. This sequence encodes CASSPPQGGSTDTQYF.

This clonotype occurred a few times. The genes are TRBV28 and TRBJ1-4, with TRBD1 matching over 7 bases. V shed 6 bases and J 7 bases; nucleotides not matched to a gene: 8. Germline CDR1 MDHEN, CDR2 SYDVKM. CDR3 length: 14 amino acids. In nucleotides, the CDR3 is TGTGCCAGCAGCCAGGGGGGCGCTGGTGAAAAACTGTTTTTT. As protein: CASSQGGAGEKLFF.

This clonotype counts as medium-sized. The V call is TRBV11-2, the J call TRBJ2-3; 8 positions agree with TRBD2. The V and J ends lost 6 bases and 1 base, in that order; junction bases with no gene match: 6. The CDR3 covers 15 residues. Per germline, CDR1 SGHAT and CDR2 FQNNGV. CDR3 region: CASRAAGGRTDTQYF. The DNA for the CDR3 is TGTGCCAGCAGGGCGGCGGGAGGCCGCACAGATACGCAGTATTTT.

At least ten counts were recorded for this clonotype. This sequence joins TRBV2 and TRBJ2-5; D not resolved. CDR3 length equals 13 residues. CDR1 and CDR2 (germline): SNHLY, FYNNEI. The V end was cut by 1 base, the J end by 5 bases, with 8 bases between. CDR3 nucleotides: TGTGCCAGCAGTGAAGTTGGGGTGGAGACCCAGTACTTC. Its translation: CASSEVGVETQYF.

This clonotype was counted a few times. V gene TRBV20-1 combines with J gene TRBJ1-2; D unclear. There are 11 residues in the CDR3. Germline V lookup: CDR1 DFQATT, CDR2 SNEGSKA (reference sequence). V was clipped by 3 bases and J by 6 bases, with 8 bases between them. The CDR3 protein is CSASSGNGYTF. The CDR3 DNA reads as TGCAGTGCTAGTTCGGGGAATGGCTACACCTTC.

This clonotype has a count of ten or more. V gene TRBV2 combines with J gene TRBJ2-1; 9 nucleotides match TRBD2. CDR3 length: 20 amino acids. Germline CDR1 SNHLY, CDR2 FYNNEI. V lost 1 base, J lost 1 base, and 14 bases stayed unmatched. The CDR3 DNA reads as TGTGCCAGCAGTGAAGAGGGTAGCGGGAGAGGTAGTAGGTCCTACAATGAGCAGTTCTTC. Translation gives CASSEEGSGRGSRSYNEQFF.

This clonotype has a count of ten or more. The chain carries TRBV3-1 and TRBJ2-3; D unclear. The CDR3 length is 15 residues. Trimming cost V 3 bases and J 6 bases, with 16 bases left between them. Germline V gives CDR1 LGHDT, CDR2 YNNKEL (reference sequence). CDR3 bases: TGTGCCAGCAGCCAGTATCCAACGGCGGCCGATACGCAGTATTTT. Its protein is CASSQYPTAADTQYF.

This clonotype was counted between two and nine times. The V and J genes are TRBV28 and TRBJ1-5; 10 nucleotides line up with TRBD1. Germline CDR1 is MDHEN and CDR2 is SYDVKM. With 6 bases clipped from V and 4 bases from J, the junction kept 3 bases outside the gene matches. This CDR3 is built from 14 residues. CDR3 amino acids: CASRGQGRNQPQHF. CDR3 sequence (DNA): TGTGCCAGCAGGGGACAGGGGAGGAATCAGCCCCAGCATTTT.

This clonotype has just a few counts. This rearrangement joins TRBV20-1 to TRBJ1-5, with D possibly being TRBD1 (6 bases). V was cut by 3 bases and J by 12 bases, with 15 bases left in between. The CDR3 runs to 12 residues. The V gene's germline CDR1 is DFQATT and CDR2 SNEGSKA (reference sequence). CDR3 in amino acids: CSASKQGPIQHF. The CDR3 DNA sequence: TGCAGTGCTAGTAAACAGGGCCCAATCCAGCATTTT.

The rearrangement links TRBV20-1 to TRBJ2-7; D ambiguous. V was trimmed by 1 base and J by 0 bases, leaving 16 bases between them. The CDR3 covers 16 residues. The germline gives CDR1 DFQATT, CDR2 SNEGSKA (reference sequence). Written as DNA, the CDR3 is TGCAGTGCTAGAGTTGGTAACAGCCGCAGCTCCTACGAGCAGTACTTC. Protein product: CSARVGNSRSSYEQYF.

This clonotype was seen repeatedly, ten times or more. The gene calls are TRBV6-2 or TRBV6-3 and TRBJ2-5, with D tentatively TRBD2 (6 bases). Trimming stripped 5 bases from V and 7 bases from J, with 20 bases between. The CDR3 totals 15 residues. The germline gives CDR1 MNHEY, CDR2 SVGEGT. This chain's CDR3 is CASSVAVAGFRTQYF. The CDR3 DNA sequence: TGTGCCAGCAGTGTAGCGGTTGCGGGTTTTCGGACCCAGTACTTC.

This clonotype appeared a few times. V is TRBV28 and J is TRBJ1-4; maybe TRBD1 (6 bases). CDR1 MDHEN and CDR2 SYDVKM come from the germline V gene. Trimming pared 6 bases from V and 7 bases from J, leaving 15 bases between. This CDR3 comprises 14 residues. CDR3 bases: TGTGCCAGCAGCCCGGGGGCACTACCTGAAAAACTGTTTTTT. Amino acid sequence: CASSPGALPEKLFF.

The rearrangement uses TRBV9 and TRBJ2-5; D not certain. In germline, CDR1 is SGDLS, CDR2 YYNGEE. CDR3 length: 14 residues. V dropped 0 bases and J dropped 4 bases, with 10 bases sitting between them. The CDR3 loop is CASSVGFVGETQYF. The CDR3 bases are TGTGCCAGCAGCGTAGGATTCGTGGGAGAGACCCAGTACTTC.

This clonotype was counted only a few times. The rearrangement uses TRBV6-5 and TRBJ2-7; D is unclear. In germline, CDR1 is MNHEY, CDR2 SVGAGI. The CDR3 has 14 amino acids. With 5 bases removed from V and 6 bases from J, the gap between germline ends came to 17 bases. The CDR3 is CASSRLQTRGEQYF. CDR3 coding DNA: TGTGCCAGCAGTCGATTGCAAACGAGAGGCGAGCAGTACTTC.